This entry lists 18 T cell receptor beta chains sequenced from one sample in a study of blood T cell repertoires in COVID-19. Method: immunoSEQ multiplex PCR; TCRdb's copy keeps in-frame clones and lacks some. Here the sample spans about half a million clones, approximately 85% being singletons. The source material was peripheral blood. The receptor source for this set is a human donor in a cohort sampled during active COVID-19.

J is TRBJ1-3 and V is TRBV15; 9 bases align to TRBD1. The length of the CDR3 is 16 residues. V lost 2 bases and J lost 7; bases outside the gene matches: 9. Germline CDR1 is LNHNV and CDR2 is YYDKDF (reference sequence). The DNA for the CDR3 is TGTGCCACCAGCAGATATTTGGGACAGGGAGGGAACACCATATATTTT. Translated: CATSRYLGQGGNTIYF.

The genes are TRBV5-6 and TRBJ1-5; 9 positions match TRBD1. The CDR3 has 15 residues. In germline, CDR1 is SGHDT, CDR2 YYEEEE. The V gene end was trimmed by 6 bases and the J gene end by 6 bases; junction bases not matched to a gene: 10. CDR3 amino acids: CASTSWGTGLQPQHF. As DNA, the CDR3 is TGTGCCAGCACCTCCTGGGGGACAGGGCTTCAGCCCCAGCATTTT.

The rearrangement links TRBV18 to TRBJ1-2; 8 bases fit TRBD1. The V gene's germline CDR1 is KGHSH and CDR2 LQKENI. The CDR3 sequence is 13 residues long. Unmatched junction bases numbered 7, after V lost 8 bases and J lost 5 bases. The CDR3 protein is CASQPDRGYGYTF. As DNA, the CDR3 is TGTGCCAGCCAACCCGACAGGGGTTATGGCTACACCTTC.

CDR3 residues: CASSASADTEAFF. CDR3 sequence (DNA): TGTGCCAGCAGTGCTTCCGCAGACACTGAAGCTTTCTTT. This chain links TRBV6-4 with TRBJ1-1, with no clear D. Trimming removed 4 bases at V and 3 bases at J, with 9 bases between. This CDR3 is 13 amino acids long. Germline V gives CDR1 MRHNA, CDR2 SNTAGT.

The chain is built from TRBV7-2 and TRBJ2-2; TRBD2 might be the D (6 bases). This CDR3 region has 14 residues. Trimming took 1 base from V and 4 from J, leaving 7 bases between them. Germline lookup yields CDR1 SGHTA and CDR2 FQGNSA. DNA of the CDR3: TGTGCCAGCAGCTTAGACGGGGGCACCGGGGAGCTGTTTTTT. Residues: CASSLDGGTGELFF. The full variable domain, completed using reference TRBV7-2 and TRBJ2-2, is GAGVSQSPSNKVTEKGKDVELRCDPISGHTALYWYRQSLGQGLEFLIYFQGNSAPDKSGLPSDRFSAERTGGSVSTLTIQRTQQEDSAVYLCASSLDGGTGELFFGEGSRLTVL.

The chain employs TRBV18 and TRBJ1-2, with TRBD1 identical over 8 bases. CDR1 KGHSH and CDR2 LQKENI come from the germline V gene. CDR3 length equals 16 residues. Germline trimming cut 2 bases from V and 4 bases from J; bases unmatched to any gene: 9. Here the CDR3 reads CASSPSGDRRSYGYTF. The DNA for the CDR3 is TGTGCCAGCTCACCATCGGGGGACAGGAGGAGCTATGGCTACACCTTC.

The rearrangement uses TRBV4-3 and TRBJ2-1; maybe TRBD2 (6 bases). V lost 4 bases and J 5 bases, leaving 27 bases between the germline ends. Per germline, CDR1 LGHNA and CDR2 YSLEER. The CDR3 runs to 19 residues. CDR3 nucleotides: TGCGCCAGCAGCCGAGAAATCCTACTTAGCGGAGGAGCCCACAATGAGCAGTTCTTC. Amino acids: CASSREILLSGGAHNEQFF.

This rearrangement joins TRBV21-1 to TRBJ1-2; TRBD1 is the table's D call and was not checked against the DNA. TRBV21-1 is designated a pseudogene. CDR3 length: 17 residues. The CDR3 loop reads CASSPGVTGKDGYGYTF. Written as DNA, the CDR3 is TGTGCCAGCAGCCCAGGGGTTACAGGGAAGGATGGCTATGGCTACACCTTC.

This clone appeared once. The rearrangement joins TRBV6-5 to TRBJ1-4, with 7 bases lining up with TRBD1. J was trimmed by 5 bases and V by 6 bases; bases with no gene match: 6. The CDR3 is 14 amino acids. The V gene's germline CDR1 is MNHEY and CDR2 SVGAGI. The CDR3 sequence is CASRGRGRNEKLFF. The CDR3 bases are TGTGCCAGCAGGGGCAGGGGGAGGAATGAAAAACTGTTTTTT.

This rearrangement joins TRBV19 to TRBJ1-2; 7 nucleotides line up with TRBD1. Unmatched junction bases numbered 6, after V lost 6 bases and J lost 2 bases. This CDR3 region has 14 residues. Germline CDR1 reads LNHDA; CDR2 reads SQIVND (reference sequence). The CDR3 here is CASSSTGQNYGYTF. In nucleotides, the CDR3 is TGTGCCAGTAGCTCGACAGGGCAAAACTATGGCTACACCTTC.

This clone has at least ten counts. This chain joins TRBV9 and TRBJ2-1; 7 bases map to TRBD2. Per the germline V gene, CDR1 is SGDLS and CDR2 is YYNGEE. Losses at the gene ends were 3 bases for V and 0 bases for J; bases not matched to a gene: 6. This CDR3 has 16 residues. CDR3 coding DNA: TGTGCCAGCAGCGCCGCTAGCGGTCTCTCCTACAATGAGCAGTTCTTC. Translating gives CASSAASGLSYNEQFF. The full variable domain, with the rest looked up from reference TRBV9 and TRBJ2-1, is DSGVTQTPKHLITATGQRVTLRCSPRSGDLSVYWYQQSLDQGLQFLIQYYNGEERAKGNILERFSAQQFPDLHSELNLSSLELGDSALYFCASSAASGLSYNEQFFGPGTRLTVL.

The CDR3 is CASRRDHSYNEQFF. CDR3 in DNA: TGTGCCAGCAGGCGGGACCACTCCTACAATGAGCAGTTCTTC. This rearrangement joins TRBV25-1 to TRBJ2-1, with a possible D match to TRBD2 (6 bases). Germline-derived CDR1 and CDR2 are MGHDK and SYGVNS. This CDR3 contains 14 residues. The germline V and J ends were trimmed by 6 bases and 0 bases, with 9 bases remaining between them.

CDR3 DNA: TGTGCCAGCAGCTCAGGGGGCGCGACAGATACGCAGTATTTT. This sequence encodes CASSSGGATDTQYF. This rearrangement joins TRBV7-9 to TRBJ2-3, with 8 positions matching TRBD1. The CDR3 spans 14 residues. Germline CDR1 reads SEHNR; CDR2 reads FQNEAQ (reference sequence). The V gene end was trimmed by 4 bases and the J gene end by 3 bases; junction bases not matched to a gene: 3. The whole variable domain, filled in from reference TRBV7-9 and TRBJ2-3, reads DTGVSQNPRHKITKRGQNVTFRCDPISEHNRLYWYRQTLGQGPEFLTYFQNEAQLEKSRLLSDRFSAERPKGSFSTLEIQRTEQGDSAMYLCASSSGGATDTQYFGPGTRLTVL.

As DNA, the CDR3 is TGTGCCAGCAGTCAACTTGACGGGGAGATAGACACTGAAGCTTTCTTT. Its protein product is CASSQLDGEIDTEAFF. The chain couples TRBV9 to TRBJ1-1; unclear D gene. The germline CDR1 and CDR2 sequences are SGDLS and YYNGEE. V was trimmed by 5 bases and J by 3 bases, leaving 20 bases between them. The length of the CDR3 is 16 residues. Using reference TRBV9 and TRBJ1-1 for the parts outside the CDR3, the full variable domain is DSGVTQTPKHLITATGQRVTLRCSPRSGDLSVYWYQQSLDQGLQFLIQYYNGEERAKGNILERFSAQQFPDLHSELNLSSLELGDSALYFCASSQLDGEIDTEAFFGQGTRLTVV.

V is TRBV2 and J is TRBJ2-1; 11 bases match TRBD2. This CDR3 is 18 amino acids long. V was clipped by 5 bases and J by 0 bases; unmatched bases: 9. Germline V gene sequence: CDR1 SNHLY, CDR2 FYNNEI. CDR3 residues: CASSRRLAGGVSYNEQFF. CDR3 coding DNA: TGTGCCAGCAGTAGGCGGTTAGCGGGAGGGGTCTCCTACAATGAGCAGTTCTTC.

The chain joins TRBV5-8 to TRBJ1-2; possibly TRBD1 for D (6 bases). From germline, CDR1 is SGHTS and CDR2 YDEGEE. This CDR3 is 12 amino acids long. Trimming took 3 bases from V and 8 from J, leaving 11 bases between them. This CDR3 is CASSYRDLGYTF. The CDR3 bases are TGTGCCAGCAGCTACAGGGATTTGGGCTACACCTTC.

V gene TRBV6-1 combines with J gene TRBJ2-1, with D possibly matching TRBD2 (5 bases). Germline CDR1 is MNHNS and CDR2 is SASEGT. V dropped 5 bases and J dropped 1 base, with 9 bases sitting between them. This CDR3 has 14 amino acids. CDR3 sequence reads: CASSYRGSYNEQFF. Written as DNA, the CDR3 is TGTGCCAGCAGTTATCGGGGTTCCTACAATGAGCAGTTCTTC.

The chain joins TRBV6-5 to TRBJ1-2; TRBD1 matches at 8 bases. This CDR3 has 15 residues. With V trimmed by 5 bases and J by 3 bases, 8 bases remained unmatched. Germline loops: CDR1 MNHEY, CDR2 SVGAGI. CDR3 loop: CASSRTGRLDYGYTF. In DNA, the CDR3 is TGTGCCAGCAGTCGGACAGGGAGGTTAGACTATGGCTACACCTTC.